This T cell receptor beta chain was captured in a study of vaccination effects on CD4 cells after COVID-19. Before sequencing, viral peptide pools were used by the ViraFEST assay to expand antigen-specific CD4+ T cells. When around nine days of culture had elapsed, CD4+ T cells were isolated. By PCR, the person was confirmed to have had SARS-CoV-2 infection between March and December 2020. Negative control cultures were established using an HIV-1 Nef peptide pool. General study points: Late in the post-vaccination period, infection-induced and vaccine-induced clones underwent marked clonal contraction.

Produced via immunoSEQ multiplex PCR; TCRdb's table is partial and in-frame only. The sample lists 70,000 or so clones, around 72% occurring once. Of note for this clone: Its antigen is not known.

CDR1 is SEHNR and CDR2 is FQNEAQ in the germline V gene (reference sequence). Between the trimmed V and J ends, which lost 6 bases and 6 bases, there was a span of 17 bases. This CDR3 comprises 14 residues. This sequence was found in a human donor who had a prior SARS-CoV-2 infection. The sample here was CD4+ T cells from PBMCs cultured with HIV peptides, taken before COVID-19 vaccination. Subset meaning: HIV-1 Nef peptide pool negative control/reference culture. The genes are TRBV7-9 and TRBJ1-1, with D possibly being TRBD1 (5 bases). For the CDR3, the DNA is TGTGCCAGCAGTCGTACAGGCATGGAGGCTGAAGCTTTCTTT. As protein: CASSRTGMEAEAFF.